This TCR beta chain originates from a study of shared clonotypes between healthy human individuals. This clone was seen only a few times. Genomic DNA (from each subset) was split evenly across several immunoSEQ plates. Authors' data handling: ImmunoSEQ yielded junction-only sequences lacking quality scores, so filtering differed. Measured with immunoSEQ multiplex PCR; TCRdb has only the in-frame clones, and not every one. D and trimming were read from the DNA, whereas the V and J calls and clone size are those reported in that table. The table records more than 500,000 clones, roughly 95% of them present only once. Selected positively for CCR7 and CD45RO-negative, naive CD8 cells excluded terminally differentiated effector memory CD45RA+ cells. The specimen was naive CD8+ T cells sorted from blood. The clonotype comes from a woman under 40 in good health.

The CDR3 region is CASSDSGTDGETQYF. The CDR3 DNA reads as TGTGCCAGCAGCGACTCCGGGACAGACGGGGAGACCCAGTACTTC. The V and J genes are TRBV11-1 and TRBJ2-5, with TRBD1 matching over 7 bases. The trim removed 5 bases at V and 5 bases at J, leaving 11 bases unmatched. Germline V gene sequence: CDR1 SGHAT, CDR2 FQDESV (reference sequence). The CDR3 covers 15 residues.